The 15 T cell receptor beta chains below were found in one sample sequenced in a study of early T cells in non-severe SARS-CoV-2 infection. TCRdb independently ran MiXCR on the 5' RACE reads; one entry per CDR3 protein. The sample lists over 60,000 distinct CDR3 sequences; 10% were seen once. Sequenced material: whole blood, taken at baseline. The source is an adult who was a healthcare worker with PCR-confirmed SARS-CoV-2 infection or an uninfected control (not recorded which).

This clonotype appeared a few times. The rearrangement links TRBV19 to TRBJ1-2, with 8 bases fitting TRBD1. The CDR3 extends over 15 amino acids. Germline-derived CDR1 and CDR2 are LNHDA and SQIVND (reference sequence). The junction had 7 bases not matched to a gene; V was cut back by 3 bases and J by 4 bases. The chain's CDR3 is CASSIPRTGSYGYTF. The CDR3, as DNA: TGTGCCAGTAGTATCCCGAGGACAGGGAGCTATGGCTACACCTTC. Full variable domain (remainder filled in from reference TRBV19 and TRBJ1-2): DGGITQSPKYLFRKEGQNVTLSCEQNLNHDAMYWYRQDPGQGLRLIYYSQIVNDFQKGDIAEGYSVSREKKESFPLTVTSAQKNPTAFYLCASSIPRTGSYGYTFGSGTRLTVV.

Concerning this clonotype itself: This may be a read error: a much more frequent sequence differs by one nucleotide. This rearrangement joins TRBV27 to TRBJ1-6; 8 nucleotides match TRBD1. CDR1 is MNHEY and CDR2 is SMNVEV in the germline V gene (reference sequence). Germline trimming cut 3 bases from V and 11 bases from J; bases unmatched to any gene: 9. This CDR3 region has 15 residues. The CDR3 DNA reads as TGTGCCAGCAGTTTTCACCCGGGACAGGACACACCCCTCCACTTT. This encodes CASSFHPGQDTPLHF.

This chain links TRBV12-3 or TRBV12-4 with TRBJ2-3; D is unresolved. The length of the CDR3 is 15 residues. Trimming left V 8 bases short and J 2 bases short, with 17 bases between. The CDR3 protein is CASAQAGRNTDTQYF. As DNA, the CDR3 is TGTGCCAGCGCCCAAGCCGGCAGAAACACAGATACGCAGTATTTT.

This clonotype was counted a few times. The chain uses TRBV29-1 and TRBJ2-6; D unresolved. Germline V gene data show CDR1 as SQVTM and CDR2 as ANQGSEA. The V and J ends lost 7 bases and 0 bases respectively, with 4 bases between them. The CDR3 contains 12 residues. The DNA of the CDR3 is TGCAGCGGGGGCTCTGGGGCCAACGTCCTGACTTTC. This codes for CSGGSGANVLTF.

This clonotype was picked up many times. This chain links TRBV6-6 with TRBJ1-6; tentatively, D is TRBD1 (6 bases). This CDR3 has 14 residues. Germline CDR1 reads MNHNY; CDR2 reads SVGAGI (reference sequence). Trimming left V 2 bases short and J 7 bases short, with 9 bases between. The CDR3, as DNA: TGTGCCAGCAGTTACCGGGGGCAGAATTCACCCCTCCACTTT. Protein sequence: CASSYRGQNSPLHF.

The gene calls are TRBV7-3 and TRBJ2-1; TRBD1 might be the D (6 bases). CDR1 SGHTA and CDR2 FQGTGA come from the germline V gene. V dropped 1 base and J dropped 0 bases, with 7 bases sitting between them. The CDR3 consists of 15 residues. The CDR3 DNA sequence: TGTGCCAGCAGCTTAATGGGGGCCTCCTACAATGAGCAGTTCTTC. This gives the protein CASSLMGASYNEQFF.

The chain has TRBV7-3 and TRBJ2-1; a weak D match, TRBD2 (5 bases). Trimming shortened V by 6 bases and J by 9 bases, and 12 bases separated the two germline ends. The germline V gene has CDR1 SGHTA and CDR2 FQGTGA. The CDR3 totals 12 residues. The CDR3 region has the DNA TGTGCCAGCAGTAATTTGGGGAGTGAGCAGTTCTTC. Amino acid sequence: CASSNLGSEQFF.

This clonotype turned up a few times. This chain links TRBV20-1 with TRBJ2-3, with D hard to call. CDR1 is DFQATT, CDR2 SNEGSKA, per germline (reference sequence). Trimming pared 8 bases from V and 5 bases from J, leaving 8 bases between. CDR3 length equals 10 residues. CDR3 in amino acids: CSSGEDTQYF. The CDR3 DNA is TGCAGTTCTGGAGAAGATACGCAGTATTTT.

CDR3 loop: CASSLGRLEEKLFF. The CDR3 region has the DNA TGTGCCAGCAGTCTCGGTCGGTTGGAAGAAAAACTGTTTTTT. This chain uses TRBV27 with TRBJ1-4, with D unclear. CDR1 MNHEY and CDR2 SMNVEV come from the germline V gene (reference sequence). The length of the CDR3 is 14 residues. The V end was cut by 5 bases, the J end by 8 bases, with 15 bases between.

This clonotype was counted ten times or more. The chain combines TRBV30 with TRBJ2-7; 8 positions match TRBD2. The CDR3 is made up of 13 amino acids. The germline V gene encodes CDR1 GTSNPN and CDR2 SVGIG (reference sequence). V trimming: 5 bases; J trimming: 2 bases; junction bases outside the gene matches: 5. The CDR3 loop is CAWSTSGTYEQYF. CDR3 nucleotides: TGTGCCTGGTCCACTAGCGGTACCTACGAGCAGTACTTC.

This clonotype was detected ten times or more. The chain carries TRBV12-3 or TRBV12-4 and TRBJ1-3; D gene uncertain. Between the trimmed V and J ends, which lost 6 bases and 5 bases, there was a span of 17 bases. The CDR3 covers 15 residues. CDR3 residues: CASSSPLIGRNTIYF. For the CDR3, the DNA is TGTGCCAGCAGCTCCCCCCTCATCGGGCGAAACACCATATATTTT.

This clonotype was observed at least ten times. The J gene is TRBJ1-1, the V gene TRBV6-2 or TRBV6-3; a weak D match, TRBD1 (5 bases). The CDR3 loop spans 15 amino acids. The V gene's germline CDR1 is MNHEY and CDR2 SVGEGT. Trimming shortened V by 6 bases and J by 0 bases, and 14 bases separated the two germline ends. The CDR3 DNA sequence: TGTGCCAGCAGACCCGGAGACAGAATGAACACTGAAGCTTTCTTT. This encodes CASRPGDRMNTEAFF.

The genes are TRBV12-3 or TRBV12-4 and TRBJ2-3; 8 bases agree with TRBD1. CDR3 length: 14 amino acids. The J segment lost 5 bases and the V segment lost 2 bases, leaving 3 bases of the junction unmatched. CDR3 in DNA: TGTGCCAGCAGTTTAAAAGACAGGGGAGATACGCAGTATTTT. The encoded protein is CASSLKDRGDTQYF.

This clonotype showed up just a few times. The chain combines TRBV5-1 with TRBJ2-1; the match to TRBD2 covers 8 bases. The CDR3 loop spans 15 amino acids. V shed 2 bases, J shed 1 base, and the junction held 2 bases outside the gene matches. Germline V lookup: CDR1 SGHRS, CDR2 YFSETQ. The CDR3: CASSFLAGSYNEQFF. DNA of the CDR3: TGCGCCAGCAGCTTCCTAGCGGGTTCCTACAATGAGCAGTTCTTC.

V usage is TRBV5-1 and J usage is TRBJ2-7; 8 nucleotides match TRBD1. The length of the CDR3 is 15 residues. V trimming: 4 bases; J trimming: 2 bases; junction bases outside the gene matches: 8. Per the germline V gene, CDR1 is SGHRS and CDR2 is YFSETQ. Here the CDR3 reads CASSIGGQGPYEQYF. The CDR3 DNA sequence: TGCGCCAGCAGCATAGGAGGACAGGGACCCTACGAGCAGTACTTC.